This T cell receptor (beta chain) is from a study of T-cell reconstitution after alpha-beta-depleted transplantation in children. The CDR3 runs to 16 residues. With 4 bases clipped from V and 5 bases from J, the junction kept 14 bases outside the gene matches. Germline V gene sequence: CDR1 SGHRS, CDR2 YFSETQ. This sample's TCRbeta library carried unique molecular identifier barcodes. Each CDR3 protein gets one entry after TCRdb re-called the PCR reads with MiXCR. The table includes fewer than 35,000 distinct CDR3 sequences, about 18% detected once. This clonotype was recorded many times. Its antigen remains unidentified. Findings and caveats of the study: T cells produced anew were the main source of T-cell counts and diversity one year after transplant. The origin of high day-60 TCRbeta diversity in some patients lay in surviving recipient T cells and thymic progenitors.

The source is a male patient aged 2-15 years who had a stem cell transplant for acute lymphoblastic leukemia, so the T cells may come from the graft donor. The starting material was PBMCs, mostly from graft donor cells, obtained 60 days after TCRalphabeta/CD19-depleted stem cell transplant. The chain employs TRBV5-1 and TRBJ1-1, with TRBD1 identical over 7 bases. CDR3 in amino acids: CASSRGEGAGETEAFF. The CDR3 nucleotides are TGCGCCAGCAGCCGGGGTGAGGGGGCGGGTGAGACTGAAGCTTTCTTT.